The 25 T cell receptor beta chains in this list originate from one sample, sequenced in a study of T cells in Graves' hyperthyroidism and ophthalmopathy. The CDR3 regions of TCR beta were amplified from RNA transcripts. HTBI primers were used for first-round RT-PCR of the TCR CDR3. Using its own MiXCR run on the multiplex PCR reads, TCRdb lists one record per CDR3 protein. The data contain around 500,000 distinct CDR3 sequences, over 13% of them singletons. What was sequenced was blood. The receptor set was obtained from a woman aged 18 to 35 with Graves' hyperthyroidism.

This clonotype was detected many times. This chain joins TRBV10-3 and TRBJ1-2; tentative D call: TRBD1 (5 bases). Trimming left V 4 bases short and J 3 bases short, with 15 bases between. This CDR3 is built from 15 residues. Germline values: CDR1 ENHRY, CDR2 SYGVKD. CDR3 amino acids: CAISGGPYADYGYTF. In nucleotides, the CDR3 is TGTGCCATCAGTGGGGGACCCTATGCTGACTATGGCTACACCTTC.

This clonotype was detected many times. The chain is built from TRBV2 and TRBJ1-6, with TRBD1 identical over 7 bases. In germline, CDR1 is SNHLY, CDR2 FYNNEI. The CDR3 length is 14 residues. J gave up 9 bases and V 10 bases, and 12 bases lay outside the gene matches. The CDR3 bases are TGTGCCACCATGACAGGGACTACGGCTTCACCCCTCCACTTT. Translating gives CATMTGTTASPLHF.

This clonotype was seen repeatedly, ten times or more. CDR3 nucleotides: TGTGCCAGCAGCGTTTCGCCGGATCATCAGCCCCAGCATTTT. It is translated as CASSVSPDHQPQHF. This sequence joins TRBV9 and TRBJ1-5; D gene unclear. CDR3 length equals 14 residues. V was clipped by 2 bases and J by 5 bases, with 11 bases between them. Germline V CDR1 and CDR2: SGDLS, YYNGEE.

The table lists this clonotype with many counts. This chain joins TRBV10-3 and TRBJ1-6, with 7 nucleotides matching TRBD1. Unmatched junction bases numbered 3, after V lost 11 bases and J lost 5 bases. Germline assignment: CDR1 ENHRY and CDR2 SYGVKD. The CDR3 totals 12 residues. The CDR3, as DNA: TGTGCCTCGGGACAGAATAATTCACCCCTCCACTTT. Translated, it gives CASGQNNSPLHF.

This clonotype was observed many times. The chain joins TRBV6-1 to TRBJ2-1; D is tentatively TRBD1 or TRBD2 (6 bases each). The germline gives CDR1 MNHNS, CDR2 SASEGT. The CDR3 covers 13 residues. V dropped 8 bases and J dropped 7 bases, with 15 bases sitting between them. The CDR3 is CASPMEGGNEQFF. DNA of the CDR3: TGTGCCAGCCCGATGGAAGGGGGGAATGAGCAGTTCTTC.

This clonotype has a count of ten or more. This sequence joins TRBV2 and TRBJ2-5, with a weak D call TRBD1 (5 bases). Germline CDR1 is SNHLY and CDR2 is FYNNEI. Trimming stripped 6 bases from V and 0 bases from J, with 29 bases between. The CDR3 runs to 20 residues. The CDR3, as DNA: TGTGCCAGCAGGGCCCCGACAGAACCAAGGCCTCAGGTGAACCAAGAGACCCAGTACTTC. Its translation: CASRAPTEPRPQVNQETQYF.

This clonotype was found many times. The J gene is TRBJ1-6, the V gene TRBV12-3 or TRBV12-4, with TRBD1 matching over 7 bases. Trimming took 0 bases from V and 9 from J; bases not matched to a gene: 5. The CDR3 extends over 15 amino acids. The CDR3 sequence is CASSLALEGASPLHF. CDR3 sequence (DNA): TGTGCCAGCAGTTTAGCGCTCGAGGGGGCTTCACCCCTCCACTTT.

The chain carries TRBV6-5 and TRBJ2-1; the D gene could be TRBD1 or TRBD2 (5 bases each). The CDR3 covers 14 residues. The V gene lost 3 bases and the J gene lost 5 bases, with 11 bases spanning the gap. CDR1 is MNHEY and CDR2 is SVGAGI in the germline V gene. The CDR3 DNA sequence: TGTGCCAGCAGTTATTGGGGGAGAAACAATGAGCAGTTCTTC. As protein: CASSYWGRNNEQFF.

This clonotype occurred many times. The genes are TRBV7-9 and TRBJ2-5; no clear D gene. V was clipped by 8 bases and J by 5 bases, with 9 bases between them. From germline, CDR1 is SEHNR and CDR2 FQNEAQ (reference sequence). The CDR3 is made up of 11 amino acids. DNA for the CDR3: TGTGCCAGCCGTAGGTCGGAGACCCAGTACTTC. It is translated as CASRRSETQYF.

At least ten counts were recorded for this clonotype. The J gene is TRBJ1-1, the V gene TRBV29-1; 9 bases line up with TRBD1. This CDR3 is built from 14 residues. V was pared by 3 bases and J by 5 bases, with 7 bases of the junction left unmatched. Germline assignment: CDR1 SQVTM and CDR2 ANQGSEA. In nucleotides, the CDR3 is TGCAGCGTTGAGTCCCAGACAGGGGGAACTGAAGCTTTCTTT. Translation: CSVESQTGGTEAFF.

Points on this clonotype: This may be a read error, as it is one base from a much larger clone. The chain uses TRBV7-2 and TRBJ1-1, with a tentative D call TRBD1 (6 bases). Germline-derived CDR1 and CDR2 are SGHTA and FQGNSA. Trimming took off 11 bases at V and 5 bases at J, with 24 bases between the two ends. This CDR3 is 15 amino acids long. The CDR3 DNA is TGTGCCGGGGGCACGCCCGGGTCCCCATGGACTGAAGCTTTCTTT. This translates into CAGGTPGSPWTEAFF.

The table lists this clonotype with many counts. V gene TRBV2 combines with J gene TRBJ2-5, with D possibly matching TRBD1 (6 bases). The CDR3 is 16 amino acids. Germline V gives CDR1 SNHLY, CDR2 FYNNEI. The germline V and J ends were trimmed by 0 bases and 2 bases, with 13 bases remaining between them. CDR3 in amino acids: CASSEAGAGPQETQYF. The CDR3 DNA is TGTGCCAGCAGTGAAGCGGGGGCAGGGCCTCAAGAGACCCAGTACTTC.

As to this clonotype: A much more abundant neighbour one base away suggests this may be a read error. The gene calls are TRBV27 and TRBJ2-3; 10 nucleotides line up with TRBD2. This CDR3 has 17 residues. Per germline, CDR1 MNHEY and CDR2 SMNVEV (reference sequence). After removal of 3 bases from V and 5 bases from J, the junction contained 11 bases not matched to a gene. In nucleotides, the CDR3 is TGTGCCAGCAGTTTCCTTAATACGGCTAGCGGGGGAGATACGCAGTATTTT. Translating gives CASSFLNTASGGDTQYF.

This clonotype was seen many times. This chain links TRBV7-3 with TRBJ2-1; D is unresolved. Germline CDR1 is SGHTA and CDR2 is FQGTGA. Trimming stripped 2 bases from V and 5 bases from J, with 7 bases between. The CDR3 extends over 13 amino acids. This CDR3 is CASSLSVNNEQFF. CDR3 bases: TGTGCCAGCAGCTTATCAGTAAACAATGAGCAGTTCTTC.

This clonotype was observed a few times. V usage is TRBV18 and J usage is TRBJ2-7, with D tentatively TRBD1 or TRBD2 (5 bases each). CDR1 and CDR2 (germline): KGHSH, LQKENI. The CDR3 is 14 amino acids. V was trimmed by 3 bases and J by 9 bases, leaving 18 bases between them. Written as DNA, the CDR3 is TGTGCCAGCTCACCCGGGCAGGGAGCCTTTGTGCAGTACTTC. This gives the protein CASSPGQGAFVQYF.

At least ten counts were recorded for this clonotype. This chain links TRBV6-1 with TRBJ2-3; D is perhaps TRBD2 (5 bases). Germline-derived CDR1 and CDR2 are MNHNS and SASEGT. This CDR3 is built from 13 residues. V lost 7 bases and J 4 bases, leaving 12 bases between the germline ends. CDR3 sequence: CASTPPRADTQYF. In DNA, the CDR3 is TGTGCCAGCACCCCCCCGAGGGCAGATACGCAGTATTTT.

In its sample, this clonotype was seen a few times. V and J are TRBV7-9 and TRBJ1-6; D remains unclear. V gave up 5 bases and J gave up 10 bases, with 6 bases separating them. In germline, CDR1 is SEHNR, CDR2 FQNEAQ (reference sequence). The CDR3 consists of 11 residues. The CDR3 coding sequence is TGTGCCAGCAGCCACGACTCACCCCTCCACTTT. This encodes CASSHDSPLHF.

The V gene is TRBV5-1, the J gene TRBJ2-3, with 8 bases aligning to TRBD2. The CDR3 covers 17 residues. The germline V gene has CDR1 SGHRS and CDR2 YFSETQ. J gave up 2 bases and V 3 bases, and 11 bases lay outside the gene matches. The CDR3 loop is CASSSGGLGRHTDTQYF. The CDR3 nucleotides read TGCGCCAGCAGCTCCGGGGGACTAGGGAGGCACACAGATACGCAGTATTTT. Variable domain in full (rest from reference TRBV5-1 and TRBJ2-3): KAGVTQTPRYLIKTRGQQVTLSCSPISGHRSVSWYQQTPGQGLQFLFEYFSETQRNKGNFPGRFSGRQFSNSRSEMNVSTLELGDSALYLCASSSGGLGRHTDTQYFGPGTRLTVL.

The sample holds many counts of this clonotype. The chain joins TRBV6-1 to TRBJ1-4; D perhaps matches TRBD1 (5 bases). Between the trimmed V and J ends, which lost 5 bases and 5 bases, there was a span of 12 bases. There are 14 residues in the CDR3. CDR1 and CDR2 from the germline V gene are MNHNS and SASEGT. CDR3 protein: CASSMGTVNEKLFF. The CDR3 nucleotides are TGTGCCAGCAGTATGGGGACGGTGAATGAAAAACTGTTTTTT.

The rearrangement uses TRBV2 and TRBJ1-2; TRBD1 aligns across 12 bases. The CDR3 extends over 13 amino acids. Germline trimming cut 8 bases from V and 8 bases from J; bases unmatched to any gene: 6. In germline, CDR1 is SNHLY, CDR2 FYNNEI. The CDR3 DNA sequence: TGTGCCAGCGGCGGGACAGGGGGCAGAGGCTACACCTTC. This translates into CASGGTGGRGYTF.

This clonotype has a count of ten or more. V gene TRBV6-1 combines with J gene TRBJ2-7; tentatively, D is TRBD1 (6 bases). The CDR3 totals 15 residues. The germline V gene encodes CDR1 MNHNS and CDR2 SASEGT. Trimming took 5 bases from V and 4 from J, leaving 18 bases between them. The CDR3 DNA sequence: TGTGCCAGCAGTTCTCACAGGGTAGGGATTTACGAGCAGTACGTC. This translates into CASSSHRVGIYEQYV.

This clonotype came up once. This chain connects TRBV19 to TRBJ1-1; D not resolved. Looked up from germline, CDR1 is LNHDA and CDR2 is SQIVND (reference sequence). The CDR3 contains 13 residues. With 8 bases removed from V and 0 bases from J, the gap between germline ends came to 10 bases. As DNA, the CDR3 is TGTGCCAGTTTAGCAGCCATGAACACTGAAGCTTTCTTT. It yields the protein CASLAAMNTEAFF. Full variable domain (missing parts from reference TRBV19 and TRBJ1-1): DGGITQSPKYLFRKEGQNVTLSCEQNLNHDAMYWYRQDPGQGLRLIYYSQIVNDFQKGDIAEGYSVSREKKESFPLTVTSAQKNPTAFYLCASLAAMNTEAFFGQGTRLTVV.

This clonotype was observed at least ten times. V usage is TRBV5-1 and J usage is TRBJ2-1; D is perhaps TRBD2 (6 bases). There are 16 residues in the CDR3. Germline V gene data show CDR1 as SGHRS and CDR2 as YFSETQ. Trimming shortened V by 4 bases and J by 0 bases, and 14 bases separated the two germline ends. CDR3 in amino acids: CASSPPSASSYNEQFF. For the CDR3, the DNA is TGCGCCAGCAGCCCCCCTAGCGCCAGCTCCTACAATGAGCAGTTCTTC.

Comment on this clonotype: The conserved phenylalanine or tryptophan is not found at the CDR3 terminus, so this likely reflects a read error. The gene calls are TRBV12-3 or TRBV12-4 and TRBJ2-7, with 8 bases aligning to TRBD2. With 4 bases clipped from V and 4 bases from J, the junction kept 6 bases outside the gene matches. There are 14 residues in the CDR3. The CDR3 spells CASSSGLGKYEQYS. CDR3 bases: TGTGCCAGCAGTTCGGGACTAGGTAAATACGAGCAGTACTCC.

This clonotype was recorded a few times. The chain couples TRBV7-9 to TRBJ1-1, with a tentative D call TRBD1 (5 bases). CDR1 and CDR2 (germline): SEHNR, FQNEAQ (reference sequence). Trimming removed 5 bases at V and 4 bases at J, with 26 bases between. This CDR3 has 18 amino acids. CDR3 sequence reads: CASSLVGGSFREGTEAFF. In DNA, the CDR3 is TGTGCCAGCAGCCTTGTTGGGGGGTCATTCAGGGAGGGCACTGAAGCTTTCTTT.